These T cell receptor beta chains were read from a single sample in a study of blood T cell repertoires in COVID-19. Measured with immunoSEQ multiplex PCR; TCRdb has only the in-frame clones, and not every one. The sample lists 60,000 to 70,000 clones; roughly 81% were seen once. Sequenced: peripheral blood. These receptors all come from a man older than 75 with acute or convalescent COVID-19. Both conserved end residues are part of each CDR3. D genes are given only for firm matches. The size field is filled for only some rows; it gives once, few, many or a size class.

NA	TRBV5-1	few	TRBJ2-7	TGCGCCAGCAGCTTGGGTTCACTCTACGAGCAGTACTTC	CASSLGSLYEQYF
TRBD2	TRBV5-4	NA	TRBJ2-1	TGTGCCAGCAGCCCAGCGACTAGCGGGGGGTACAATGAGCAGTTCTTC	CASSPATSGGYNEQFF
TRBD1	TRBV5-1	NA	TRBJ2-7	TGCGCCAGCAGCTTGGTAACAGGGGCTTACGAGCAGTACTTC	CASSLVTGAYEQYF
NA	TRBV4-2	NA	TRBJ2-7	TGTGCCAGCAGCCAAGGAGACCAGCGGAGCTACGAGCAGTACTTC	CASSQGDQRSYEQYF
NA	TRBV11-2	NA	TRBJ1-1	TGTGCCAGCAGCTTAGGTCCCGGAGGTCACACTGAAGCTTTCTTT	CASSLGPGGHTEAFF
NA	TRBV6-5	NA	TRBJ1-6	TGTGCCGCCGGTCGGTCCTATAATTCACCCCTCCACTTT	CAAGRSYNSPLHF
TRBD1	TRBV6-5	once	TRBJ1-2	TGTGCCAGCGGCAGGGACAGGGGGAACTATGGCTACACCTTC	CASGRDRGNYGYTF
TRBD1	TRBV5-5	NA	TRBJ2-2	TGTGCCAGCAGCTTGGGCAGGGGGCGGTCGAACACCGGGGAGCTGTTTTTT	CASSLGRGRSNTGELFF
NA	TRBV28	NA	TRBJ2-1	TGTGCCAGCAGTGTTTTAACGGATGAGCAGTTCTTC	CASSVLTDEQFF
TRBD1	TRBV29-1	NA	TRBJ2-5	TGCAGCACGGGACAGCAACAAGAGACCCAGTACTTC	CSTGQQQETQYF
TRBD1	TRBV2	NA	TRBJ2-2	TGTGCCAGCAGACCGGACAGGGCAGGCACCGGGGAGCTGTTTTTT	CASRPDRAGTGELFF
NA	TRBV19	NA	TRBJ1-3	TGTGCCAGCCTCTCCGGGACATTATCTGGAAACACCATATATTTT	CASLSGTLSGNTIYF
NA	TRBV7-2	NA	TRBJ1-5	TGTGCCAGCAGCTCGCAGGGTGCCGGCCAGCCCCAGCATTTT	CASSSQGAGQPQHF
TRBD1	TRBV4-1	NA	TRBJ1-3	TGCGCCAGCAGCCCGACAGGGGTTTCTGGAAACACCATATATTTT	CASSPTGVSGNTIYF
NA	TRBV24-1	NA	TRBJ1-2	TGTGCCACCAGTGATTTGGGGGGCACCATCTATGGCTACACCTTC	CATSDLGGTIYGYTF
NA	TRBV20-1	NA	TRBJ1-1	TGCAGTGCTAGTGTTATGAACACTGAAGCTTTCTTT	CSASVMNTEAFF
NA	TRBV9	once	TRBJ1-2	TGTGCCAGTACCAGACCGGGAGGCGATGGCTACACCTTC	CASTRPGGDGYTF
TRBD2	TRBV4-3	few	TRBJ2-3	TGCGCCAGCAGCCAAGATGGGATTAGCGGGGTCACAGATACGCAGTATTTT	CASSQDGISGVTDTQYF
TRBD2	TRBV5-4	NA	TRBJ2-5	TGTGCCAGCAGCCTTCTAGCGGGGGAAGGAGAGACCCAGTACTTC	CASSLLAGEGETQYF
NA	TRBV9	once	TRBJ2-3	TGTGCCAGCAGCCCCTCGGTCGATACGCAGTATTTT	CASSPSVDTQYF
NA	TRBV9	NA	TRBJ1-1	TGTGCCAGCAGCGTAGCTACCCAGGTAACTGAAGCTTTCTTT	CASSVATQVTEAFF
TRBD2	TRBV30	NA	TRBJ2-3	TGTGCCTGGAGTAAACGGACTAGCGGGGGGGCCACAGATACGCAGTATTTT	CAWSKRTSGGATDTQYF
NA	TRBV6-5	NA	TRBJ2-3	TGTGCCAGCACCCCTTCGCTAGGGGAAGATACGCAGTATTTT	CASTPSLGEDTQYF
TRBD2	TRBV6-1	NA	TRBJ2-2	TGTGCCAGCAGTGAATGGCCTAGCGGATCGAACACCGGGGAGCTGTTTTTT	CASSEWPSGSNTGELFF
NA	TRBV4-3	NA	TRBJ2-3	TGCGCCAGCAGCCAAGGTAGTATTCGCACAGATACGCAGTATTTT	CASSQGSIRTDTQYF
NA	TRBV19	NA	TRBJ2-5	TGTGCCAGTAGTATGCAAGGGGCACAAGAGACCCAGTACTTC	CASSMQGAQETQYF
TRBD1	TRBV7-9	NA	TRBJ1-6	TGTGCCAGCAGCTTGACAGGGGGGCTAGATTCACCCCTCCACTTT	CASSLTGGLDSPLHF
NA	TRBV4-2	NA	TRBJ2-1	TGTGCCAGCAGGCCAGTATTCGGGGGTGAGAACAATGAGCAGTTCTTC	CASRPVFGGENNEQFF
NA	TRBV20-1	NA	TRBJ1-6	TGCAGTGCTAGTGGGAGAGACTATAATTCACCCCTCCACTTT	CSASGRDYNSPLHF
TRBD2	TRBV28	NA	TRBJ2-3	TGTGCCAGCAGTGAGACTAGCGGGGGAACATCTAGCACAGATACGCAGTATTTT	CASSETSGGTSSTDTQYF
NA	TRBV7-8	NA	TRBJ1-3	TGTGCCAGCAGCTTAGGGGCCGGAGGCTCTGGAAACACCATATATTTT	CASSLGAGGSGNTIYF